This T cell receptor beta chain was sequenced during a study of shared clonotypes between healthy human individuals (dated by TCRdb to 2018 to 2021). Broadly, across the study: Three men and two women, aged 18 to 49 years, made up the cohort. For each donor, three plates each were used for CD4 naive and CD4 memory, two plates were used for CD8 naive, and one plate was used for CD8 memory. To estimate repertoire size and how much clonotype sharing occurs between individuals, the study deeply sequenced the blood TCR repertoires of roughly 5 healthy adults. To increase sequencing depth and limit assay-specific biases, different laboratories used diverse techniques to prepare libraries and sequence TCR repertoires. Per donor, leukapheresis produced somewhere between about 0.8 and 9.5 billion PBMCs.

CDR1 and CDR2, looked up from the germline V gene, are MDHEN and SYDVKM. Relative to germline, V is missing 5 bases and J is missing 4 bases, with 8 bases of the junction outside any gene match. Spanning cysteine to phenylalanine, the CDR3 consists of 16 amino acids. Just CDR3 DNA is preserved here, 48 bases in frame from base 1. Healthy HIV-negative adults with no recently reported acute infections or vaccinations were included as donors. Every donor was a Caucasian adult residing in Nashville, Tennessee, USA. CD4+ T cells were enriched by magnetic negative selection; naive cells were then positively selected on CD45RA, and the negative fraction formed the memory subset. Blood was collected by leukapheresis, and PBMCs were isolated by Ficoll-Histopaque density gradient centrifugation and then cryopreserved in liquid nitrogen vapor phase. Analytical flow cytometry was used to check the purity and quantity of each magnetically sorted T cell population. From each sorted fraction, genomic DNA was isolated and quantified by UV absorbance on a Nanodrop 2000c.

TCR CDR3 regions were amplified from genomic DNA by multiplex PCR using the deep immunoSEQ assay. For each cell subset, the extracted genomic DNA was distributed evenly across all wells of several immunoSEQ 96-well plates, and each plate served as one replicate. For sorted subsets, approximately 0.2 ug of genomic DNA, equivalent to around 30,000 T cell genomes, went into each replicate PCR. The purified libraries were quantified using a Qubit 3.0 fluorometer, sized with a Bioanalyzer 2100, and then quantified again using the KAPA Library Quantification kit. Each immunoSEQ 96-well plate was sequenced on its own single-read 150-cycle Illumina NextSeq 550 flow cell. The published analysis was carried out like this. Because the immunoSEQ output included only junctional sequences and no quality scores, the filtering could not be the same as the filtering used for full-length reads. To assign V/J genes and CDR3, sequences were annotated using PyIR, a Python wrapper for IgBLAST v1.9, with IMGT germline references. Reads were filtered out if the reads had weak V/J assignments (E-value above 1e-6), no CDR3, stop codons, out-of-frame junctions, or ambiguous translated residues. V3J clonotypes were defined as sequences sharing the same inferred V gene, J gene, and CDR3 amino acid sequence. To compute the percentage overlap between repertoires, the number of shared unique clonotypes was divided by the size of the smaller repertoire. RTK rarefaction, the Chao1 estimator, and Recon v2.1 estimates of unobserved clonotypes were used to assess repertoire richness. Generation probabilities were computed with OLGA for all TCRbeta clonotypes obtained by the gDNA method from a few donors. Here the immuneACCESS table is served through TCRdb, limited to in-frame sequences with V and J called. Missing clones are a known gap in these copies; in checked studies unresolved V genes cover under half, and the rest lacks a known reason. V, J and clone size were drawn from that table, and D and trimming were deduced from the DNA. The sample contains about 2.4 million clones, more than 90% of them found a single time. In total, the top ten clones hold roughly 0.14% of the sample.

What the authors observed across the whole study: Naive subsets generally had larger estimated clonotype richness than memory subsets did. Across several donors, about 5.2% of naive CD4, around 3.3% of naive CD8, approximately 2.5% of memory CD4, and 0.4% to 0.45% of memory CD8 clonotypes were shared. Sampling was restricted to blood, and TCR repertoires in tissue are likely to differ from TCR repertoires in blood. Because the study included a small number of donors, the genetic and exposure-history diversity represented was limited. Incomplete sequencing was indicated by rarefaction of sorted-subset datasets, despite the large sequencing depth. Pairwise subsampling indicated that sequencing depth was expected to affect the degree of clonotype sharing among donors. Higher generation probabilities were observed for clonotypes shared by all four sorted-subset donors than for non-shared clonotypes.

The table lists this clone with a count of one. Its antigen target is currently unknown. The input lacks base qualities; no much larger clone sits a single base away. The V and J segments used are TRBV28 and TRBJ2-1; TRBD2 matches 10 bases in the middle. The material sequenced was naive CD4+ T cells sorted from blood. The label giving this sample's cell subset or site can be read as: CD45RA+ positively selected. This TCR was sampled from a man aged 18 to 29 in good health. Here is the DNA: TGTGCCAGCAGTGAAAGCGGGGGGGCCAGGTACAATGAGCAGTTCTTC. Protein translation: CASSESGGARYNEQFF.